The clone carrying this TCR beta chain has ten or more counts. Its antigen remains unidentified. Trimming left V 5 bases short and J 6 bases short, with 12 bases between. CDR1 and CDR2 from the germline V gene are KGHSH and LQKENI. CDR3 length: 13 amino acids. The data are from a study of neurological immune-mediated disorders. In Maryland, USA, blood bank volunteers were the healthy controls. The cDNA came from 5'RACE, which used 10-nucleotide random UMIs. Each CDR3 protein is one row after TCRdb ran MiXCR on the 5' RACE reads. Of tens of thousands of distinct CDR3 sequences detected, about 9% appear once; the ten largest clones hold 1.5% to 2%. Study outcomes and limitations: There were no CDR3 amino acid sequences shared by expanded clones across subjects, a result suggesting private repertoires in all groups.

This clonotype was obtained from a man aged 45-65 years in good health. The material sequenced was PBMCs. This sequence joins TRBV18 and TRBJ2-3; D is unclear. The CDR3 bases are TGTGCCAGCTCAACCGGGCCGAGGGATACGCAGTATTTT. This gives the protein CASSTGPRDTQYF.